This T cell receptor (beta chain) stems from a study of cytomegalovirus exposure and HLA in healthy donors (dated by TCRdb to between 2016 and 2019). Regarding the complete study: An earlier analysis of roughly 500 of the donors reported about 300 Gb of sequence data and approximately 120 million unique TCR beta sequences obtained from roughly 180 million T cells. Of the roughly 420 genotyped donors, 75% to 85% were placed in the genetic ancestry cluster associated with self-reported Caucasian donors. Among about 400 genotyped donors of the cohort, an average of about 240,000 unique TCR beta nucleotide sequences was sequenced per donor, of which about 18% were non-productive. An earlier analysis of approximately 630 of the donors applied high-throughput TCR beta sequencing to assess whether each TCR beta V gene segment acted as functional or pseudogenic. Class I and class II HLA loci were covered by the typing at four-digit resolution. Genome-wide SNP genotypes for about 65% of the roughly 670 donors were used in a later genetic analysis, which treated that subset as a discovery cohort. Alongside the repertoire data, information on donor age, sex, ethnicity and CMV serostatus was compiled. Along with the roughly 670-subject first cohort, a separate validation cohort of approximately 110 different subjects was used. In a later analysis, previously published TCR beta repertoires from several hundred donors were re-analyzed and high-resolution HLA genotyping was added so that TCR occurrence patterns could be studied. Every discovery cohort repertoire had been produced on one sequencing platform. To predict cytomegalovirus infection status, the study brought together high-throughput TCR immunosequencing, statistical association of individual TCRs with disease status, and machine learning. Because of strong linkage in the cohort, roughly five DR-DQ haplotypes were treated as single units for association and clustering. Rather than drawing on any new phenotypic data, the later analysis identified candidate immune exposures from TCR beta sequences and the way those sequences occurred across donors. The number of typed donors differed by locus: roughly 629-640 for A, B, C, DRB1 and DQB1; 522 for DQA1; some 590 for DPA1; and 400 to 480 for DPB1. The study was designed to test whether signatures of past pathogen exposure could be identified by cataloging public T cell receptors. The study used immunosequencing to profile the T cell repertoires of more than 650 subjects and linked those repertoires to cytomegalovirus serostatus. An early release covering roughly 600 HLA-typed donors comprised roughly 300 gigabases of sequencing data and tens of millions of unique TCR sequences. Summary of the overall study and its limitations: A cluster of highly shared sequence variants was judged likely to be a technical artifact of the sequencing pipeline. Across donors, most TCR sequences were observed very rarely, whereas some public TCRs were present in many individuals. In the study, 150 to 200 TCR beta chains were listed as associated with cytomegalovirus. Strong co-occurrence of HLA alleles, especially DR and DQ, made assigning TCR associations to individual alleles difficult. According to a later analysis, TCR association rates differed among HLA loci, with DRB1 alleles showing the most associated TCRs and HLA-C alleles showing the fewest. The cohort was sequenced for TCR beta chains only, and without alpha or paired-chain data the features that could be detected were limited. A further reported finding was that TCR beta sequences accurately predicted the HLA-A and HLA-B alleles for most subjects in the first cohort. The authors suggested that the approach could potentially be generalized to other disease states and immunological phenotypes. The presence/absence analyses assumed that sequencing depth was roughly uniform across donors, and that assumption may not be true. About 17 rarely observed V segments, including chromosome 9 orphons, were excluded from the earlier analysis of a few hundred of the donors because counts were too low. Immune exposure information for the cohort was limited to CMV serostatus. Compared with equally common non-associated chains, HLA-associated TCR beta chains in a later analysis were more clonally expanded and had lower generation probabilities. The classifier was reported to diagnose cytomegalovirus status with high specificity and sensitivity in both the original cohort and the validation cohort. Three of the identified cytomegalovirus-associated TCR beta chains were confirmed in vitro to be specific for cytomegalovirus antigens. Because HLA typing was unavailable for some donors at each locus, only the typed subset was used in association tests. According to a later analysis, parvovirus B19, influenza, CMV and Epstein-Barr virus appeared linked to several top co-occurrence clusters. In an earlier analysis of 587 of the donors, most TCR beta V segments appeared in productive rearrangements about 87% or about 30% of the time, broadly matching IMGT annotations. According to a later genetic analysis, donors in an Asian-associated ancestry cluster had fewer N-insertions in productive TCRs than the approximately 650-donor mean. An association between a missense DCLRE1C variant and V-gene and J-gene trimming of TCR beta chains was found in a later genetic analysis and replicated in an independent cohort. Linkage disequilibrium might explain the correlated functional status among segregating V segments, but an unknown experimental factor could not be ruled out. A later analysis associated 16,951 TCR beta sequences with specific HLA alleles at a false discovery rate of 0.05. Most CMV-associated TCR beta chains appeared to be HLA-restricted in a later analysis, and the HLA associations seemed to be driven largely by CMV exposure.

The cohort was made up of roughly 670 healthy bone marrow donors. Cohort members were all nominally healthy when sampled, although unrecorded immune exposures were likely present. The donor tested CMV seropositive and was one of the 289 seropositive cohort members. A peripheral blood sample was provided by each donor, and peripheral blood mononuclear cells were used for TCR beta sequencing. The Qiagen DNeasy Blood Extraction Kit was used to extract genomic DNA from the blood cell samples. To prepare the library, the immunoSEQ multiplex PCR assay was applied. For the multiplex PCR, a mixture combining 60 forward primers for TCR Vbeta segments and 13 reverse primers for TCR Jbeta segments was used. A multiplex PCR assay on genomic DNA amplified the CDR3 region of rearranged TCR beta genes. The Illumina HiSeq System was used to sequence the amplified TCR beta libraries as 87-base-pair reads. Processing in the source paper ran as follows. Across the 700 or so repertoires, a later analysis counted approximately 75 million unique TCR beta chains, some 11 million of which were shared by at least two donors. Raw reads were error-corrected and collapsed into unique sequences by a nearest-neighbor algorithm in which closely related sequences were merged to remove PCR and sequencing errors. V, D and J gene segments were assigned by aligning CDR3 sequences to IMGT reference sequences. Each retained sequence needed at least a six-nucleotide match to both a V gene segment and a J gene segment. A rearrangement was called productive if the CDR3 had no stop codons and remained in frame with V and J, and every other rearrangement was called non-productive. CDR3 was defined by IMGT convention, running from the second conserved V-encoded cysteine to the conserved J-encoded phenylalanine. The earlier analysis of 500 to 600 of the donors excluded sequences that lacked an unambiguous match to a single V gene segment. In an earlier analysis of approximately 500 of the donors, a V segment was called functional when productive rearrangements were above 56.7%, and segregating when the standard deviation between donors exceeded 5%. A statistical classification framework was built to diagnose cytomegalovirus status from the catalog of TCR beta chain sequences. In a later analysis, TCR nucleotide sequences were compared against IMGT/GENE-DB human TR gene sequences so that V and J genes could be assigned. In a later analysis, CDR3 sequences and most-parsimonious VDJ recombination scenarios were assigned using the TCRdist pipeline. In a later analysis, every TCR beta chain was defined by the combination of its CDR3 amino acid sequence and its V-gene family, and reads without a unique V-gene family were dropped. As a way to deal with suspected cross-contamination and a sequencing artifact, a later analysis dropped 450 to 700 nucleotide sequences that were highly shared and had low generation probability. In a later analysis, a clonal expansion index was calculated for each public chain from normalized within-repertoire ranks of inferred template counts. A later analysis computed generation probabilities with a VDJ recombination model fitted to out-of-frame rearrangements, and checked the results against IGoR. In a later analysis, TCR-TCR, TCR-HLA and TCR-CMV co-occurrence was scored with hypergeometric tests, and a repertoire-size bias correction was applied to TCR pairs. To estimate false discovery rates, a later analysis permuted the HLA or CMV assignments 20 times. In a later analysis, co-occurring TCRs were grouped using DBSCAN, with TCRdist sequence similarity added in when clustering inside HLA-allele-positive subsets. Repertoires with fewer than 30,000 or more than 120,000 public chains, plus five repertoires with anomalous nucleotide sharing, were excluded from co-occurrence clustering. TCRdb provides this immuneACCESS table in a form limited to in-frame rearrangements. Some clones are lacking; in checked studies, under half of them reflect an unresolved V gene, and why the rest are absent is not known. That table supplies the V and J calls and clone size; D and trimming were determined from the DNA. This sample's table carries 60,000 to 90,000 clones. The ten largest make up roughly 5% of the sample.

In the case of this clone: Its antigen specificity is not known.

Sequenced sample: PBMCs. The TCR sequence derives from a woman in her 40s in good health and CMV-seropositive.

The CDR3 is CASSLVLAGLETQYF. At the DNA level, the sequence is TGTGCCAGCAGCTTGGTACTAGCGGGGCTGGAGACCCAGTACTTC. This receptor chain uses TRBV2 and TRBJ2-5, with 10 junctional bases fitting TRBD2. The germline V gene sets CDR1 to SNHLY and CDR2 to FYNNEI. Trimming takes 6 bases off V and 5 bases off J; junction bases not matched to a gene: 9. Reading from cysteine to phenylalanine, the CDR3 counts 15 amino acids. CDR3 DNA only is kept here, 45 bases in frame from base 1.